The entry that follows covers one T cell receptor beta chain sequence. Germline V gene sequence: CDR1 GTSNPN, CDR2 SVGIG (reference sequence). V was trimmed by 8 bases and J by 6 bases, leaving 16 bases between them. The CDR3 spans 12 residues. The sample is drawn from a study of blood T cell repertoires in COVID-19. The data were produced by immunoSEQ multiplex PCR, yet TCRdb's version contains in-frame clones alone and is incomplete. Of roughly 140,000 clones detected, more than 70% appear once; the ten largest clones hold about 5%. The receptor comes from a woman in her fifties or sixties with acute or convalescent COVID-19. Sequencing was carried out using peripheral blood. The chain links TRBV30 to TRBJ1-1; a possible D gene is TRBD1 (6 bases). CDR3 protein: CAGTGGLAEAFF. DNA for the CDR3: TGTGCCGGGACGGGGGGGCTCGCTGAAGCTTTCTTT.